The 19 T cell receptor beta chains below all came from one sample that was sequenced in a study of post-analysis software for immune sequencing data. Prepared TCR beta cDNA libraries contained unique molecular identifiers. From the PCR reads, TCRdb called clonotypes with MiXCR, one entry per CDR3 protein. Counted here are 400,000 to 500,000 distinct CDR3 sequences, more than 30% occurring once; the ten biggest clones make up less than 10%. Study observations and caveats: There were a few TRBV segments more frequent in patients than controls, and TRBV5-6, TRBV5-1 and TRBV20-1 were among them.

Their antigen targets remain unknown. The specimen sequenced was blood. These TCRs come from a girl aged 2 to 10 with multiple sclerosis.

V and J are TRBV12-3 or TRBV12-4 and TRBJ1-1; the D gene is possibly TRBD1 (5 bases). The CDR3 covers 13 residues. Trimming stripped 6 bases from V and 4 bases from J, with 12 bases between. CDR3 nucleotide sequence: TGTGCCAGCAGCCCAGGGTGGGTCACTGAAGCTTTCTTT. Protein sequence: CASSPGWVTEAFF.

The chain carries TRBV5-6 and TRBJ2-7; 7 nucleotides line up with TRBD2. The CDR3 loop spans 12 amino acids. Germline CDR1 and CDR2: SGHDT and YYEEEE. V shed 4 bases, J shed 7 bases, and the junction held 5 bases outside the gene matches. Here the CDR3 reads CASSPLAREQYF. As DNA, the CDR3 is TGTGCCAGCAGCCCACTAGCGCGGGAGCAGTACTTC.

The genes are TRBV20-1 and TRBJ1-6; no clear D gene. From germline, CDR1 is DFQATT and CDR2 SNEGSKA (reference sequence). This CDR3 comprises 13 residues. Between the trimmed V and J ends, which lost 3 bases and 8 bases, there was a span of 11 bases. CDR3 in amino acids: CSASFRHDSPLHF. In nucleotides, the CDR3 is TGCAGTGCTAGCTTTCGTCATGATTCACCCCTCCACTTT.

This clonotype showed up just a few times. The rearrangement uses TRBV12-3 or TRBV12-4 and TRBJ2-1; 10 bases map to TRBD2. There are 18 residues in the CDR3. J lost 7 bases, V lost 4 bases, and 16 bases had no gene match. CDR3 in amino acids: CASSSPGEREGLYNEQFF. CDR3 coding DNA: TGTGCCAGCAGTTCCCCGGGGGAGCGGGAGGGCCTGTATAATGAGCAGTTCTTC.

There are a few counts of this clonotype. V and J are TRBV7-9 and TRBJ2-5; 7 bases are shared with TRBD1. Gene TRBJ2-7 matches the end of the DNA better, so the J call may be wrong. The CDR3 is 15 amino acids. Germline CDR1 SEHNR, CDR2 FQNEAQ (reference sequence). CDR3 region: CASSPGQVEVYEQYF. CDR3 nucleotide sequence: TGTGCCAGCAGCCCCGGACAGGTCGAAGTGTACGAGCAGTACTTC.

This clonotype was observed a few times. The chain is built from TRBV10-3 and TRBJ1-4; D remains unclear. Looked up from germline, CDR1 is ENHRY and CDR2 is SYGVKD. V was pared by 5 bases and J by 0 bases, with 13 bases between. The CDR3 sequence is 16 residues long. This chain's CDR3 is CAISPNSYATNEKLFF. In DNA form, the CDR3 reads TGTGCCATCAGTCCGAATTCCTATGCAACTAATGAAAAACTGTTTTTT.

The chain couples TRBV12-3 or TRBV12-4 to TRBJ1-5; no clear D gene. CDR3 length: 12 amino acids. Trimming took off 4 bases at V and 9 bases at J, with 10 bases between the two ends. As DNA, the CDR3 is TGTGCCAGCAGTTCGGTAGGTCGGCCCCAGCATTTT. Translation gives CASSSVGRPQHF.

This clonotype has more than one count but fewer than ten. Germline is not matched at one junction end, which may reflect a read error. V and J are TRBV7-9 and TRBJ2-7; TRBD1 agrees at 7 bases. The germline V gene has CDR1 SEHNR and CDR2 FQNEAQ (reference sequence). This CDR3 has 13 amino acids. The CDR3, as DNA: TGTGCCAACAGCCAGGGACAGTACTACGAGCAGTACTTC. Translation gives CANSQGQYYEQYF.

The chain links TRBV4-2 to TRBJ1-6; D ambiguous. The V gene's germline CDR1 is LGHNA and CDR2 YNFKEQ. This CDR3 has 15 amino acids. V lost 1 base and J 8 bases, leaving 12 bases between the germline ends. DNA of the CDR3: TGTGCCAGCAGCCAAGTCATAGGCGGATATTCACCCCTCCACTTT. The encoded protein is CASSQVIGGYSPLHF.

The chain couples TRBV6-2 or TRBV6-3 to TRBJ2-1; 8 positions match TRBD2. Trimming took 6 bases from V and 5 from J; bases not matched to a gene: 9. Per germline, CDR1 MNHEY and CDR2 SVGEGT. The CDR3 runs 15 residues. The CDR3: CASSRRGLADNEQFF. The CDR3, as DNA: TGTGCCAGCAGCCGCCGCGGACTAGCAGACAATGAGCAGTTCTTC.

Concerning this clonotype itself: At one of its ends the junction is not consistent with the germline gene, which may arise from a read error. The rearrangement links TRBV15 to TRBJ2-5; TRBD2 matches at 12 bases. The V gene's germline CDR1 is LNHNV and CDR2 YYDKDF (reference sequence). The CDR3 totals 15 residues. The CDR3 sequence: CAASRETSGGETQYF. CDR3 DNA: TGTGCCGCCAGCAGAGAGACTAGCGGGGGAGAGACCCAGTACTTC.

A word on this clonotype: At one end, the junction sequence differs from germline, possibly due to a read error. The V and J genes are TRBV6-5 and TRBJ1-6; D unclear. The CDR3 extends over 13 amino acids. The germline V gene encodes CDR1 MNHEY and CDR2 SVGAGI. This CDR3 reads CTSSLGVYSPLHF. DNA of the CDR3: TGTACCAGCAGCCTCGGGGTGTACTCACCCCTCCACTTT.

This rearrangement joins TRBV18 to TRBJ2-3; 9 bases are a match to TRBD2. The CDR3 is made up of 17 amino acids. Germline CDR1 is KGHSH and CDR2 is LQKENI. The V gene end was trimmed by 3 bases and the J gene end by 4 bases; junction bases not matched to a gene: 11. CDR3 nucleotide sequence: TGTGCCAGCTCACCGGACTCGAGCGGGAGGAGAGCAGATACGCAGTATTTT. It specifies CASSPDSSGRRADTQYF.

The chain carries TRBV20-1 and TRBJ2-7; no reliable D call. V lost 0 bases and J lost 2, with 8 bases in between. The CDR3 has 13 residues. Germline lookup yields CDR1 DFQATT and CDR2 SNEGSKA (reference sequence). The CDR3 DNA is TGCAGTGCTAGAGATAATAGGGCCTACGAGCAGTACTTC. This sequence encodes CSARDNRAYEQYF.

This clonotype was counted many times. This chain joins TRBV6-5 and TRBJ1-4, with D tentatively TRBD1 (6 bases). V was pared by 4 bases and J by 0 bases, with 9 bases between. Germline values: CDR1 MNHEY, CDR2 SVGAGI. The CDR3 has 15 amino acids. CDR3: CASSSRTATNEKLFF. In DNA, the CDR3 is TGTGCCAGCAGTTCACGGACAGCAACTAATGAAAAACTGTTTTTT.

The chain links TRBV6-5 to TRBJ1-2; D remains unclear. CDR3 size: 15 residues. V lost 0 bases and J 6 bases, leaving 14 bases between the germline ends. Germline-derived CDR1 and CDR2 are MNHEY and SVGAGI. In DNA, the CDR3 is TGTGCCAGCAGTTACTCGACCTCCTCAGAGGATGGCTACACCTTC. Translating gives CASSYSTSSEDGYTF.

This clonotype was detected only a few times. V and J are TRBV12-3 or TRBV12-4 and TRBJ2-7; the D gene is possibly TRBD2 (5 bases). The end of the DNA aligns better with TRBJ2-5, so the J call may be wrong. The CDR3 consists of 14 residues. As DNA, the CDR3 is TGTGCCAGCAGTTTAGGAGGGAAGGTTGAGACCCAGTACTTC. Translation gives CASSLGGKVETQYF.

The J gene is TRBJ1-1, the V gene TRBV5-1; D not certain. Germline CDR1 and CDR2: SGHRS and YFSETQ. CDR3 length: 14 amino acids. V gave up 0 bases and J gave up 4 bases, with 10 bases separating them. The CDR3 DNA sequence: TGCGCCAGCAGCTTGGCTTGGGCCTCCACTGAAGCTTTCTTT. It specifies CASSLAWASTEAFF.

V is TRBV20-1 and J is TRBJ2-7; D might be TRBD1 or TRBD2, each matching 5 bases. V was shortened by 3 bases and J by 6 bases, with 9 bases between the two germline ends. CDR1 is DFQATT, CDR2 SNEGSKA, per germline (reference sequence). The CDR3 loop spans 11 amino acids. The CDR3 loop reads CSASWGSEQYF. DNA of the CDR3: TGCAGTGCTAGTTGGGGGAGCGAGCAGTACTTC.